Presented here are 6 T cell receptor beta chains from one specimen sequenced in a study of CD8+CD57+ T cells in acquired aplastic anemia. Sequencing was done on patients that had shown CD8+CD57+ cell expansion by flow cytometry. For CDR3 and TCR beta VDJ profiling, genomic DNA was the template used. TCRdb reprocessed the reads via MiXCR and lists one record per CDR3 protein. The sample lists under 350,000 distinct CDR3 sequences, 56% seen once, with around 1.3% in the top ten. Sequenced material: sorted CD4+, CD8+, or CD8+CD57+ T cells (not recorded which) from PBMCs. These receptors came from a human donor with aplastic anemia.

V usage is TRBV6-5 and J usage is TRBJ2-2, with 9 bases that match TRBD2. V gave up 4 bases and J gave up 7 bases; unmatched junction bases: 10. CDR1 and CDR2 (germline): MNHEY, SVGAGI. The CDR3 length is 16 residues. CDR3 in amino acids: CASSLQASGAGGELFF. CDR3 DNA sequence: TGTGCCAGCAGTTTGCAAGCTAGCGGGGCGGGCGGGGAGCTGTTTTTT.

The chain carries TRBV20-1 and TRBJ1-2, with D unresolved. Germline V CDR1 and CDR2: DFQATT, SNEGSKA (reference sequence). This CDR3 spans 13 amino acids. Trimming took off 5 bases at V and 0 bases at J, with 10 bases between the two ends. CDR3 loop: CSAWAATNYGYTF. Written as DNA, the CDR3 is TGCAGTGCTTGGGCCGCCACTAACTATGGCTACACCTTC.

V gene TRBV24-1 combines with J gene TRBJ2-1; D is unresolved. This CDR3 is 13 amino acids long. V lost 4 bases and J lost 6, with 9 bases in between. The germline V gene encodes CDR1 KGHDR and CDR2 SFDVKD. CDR3 region: CATSEGSGNEQFF. In nucleotides, the CDR3 is TGTGCCACCAGTGAGGGGTCCGGCAATGAGCAGTTCTTC.

The V call is TRBV7-9, the J call TRBJ2-7; possibly TRBD2 for D (6 bases). The CDR3 spans 15 residues. Germline lookup yields CDR1 SEHNR and CDR2 FQNEAQ (reference sequence). Trimming pared 5 bases from V and 5 bases from J, leaving 19 bases between. The CDR3: CASSRVAGTGDEQYF. CDR3 DNA: TGTGCCAGCAGCCGAGTGGCGGGCACGGGGGACGAGCAGTACTTC. Full variable domain (rest looked up from reference TRBV7-9 and TRBJ2-7): DTGVSQNPRHKITKRGQNVTFRCDPISEHNRLYWYRQTLGQGPEFLTYFQNEAQLEKSRLLSDRFSAERPKGSFSTLEIQRTEQGDSAMYLCASSRVAGTGDEQYFGPGTRLTVT.

As for this clonotype: An end of the junction differs from the germline gene, which may be a read error. The rearrangement links TRBV7-9 to TRBJ2-4, with TRBD2 matching 16 bases. The germline gives CDR1 SEHNR, CDR2 FQNEAQ (reference sequence). The CDR3 sequence is 17 residues long. The CDR3 DNA follows: TGCGCCAGCAGCTCCGGGACTAGCGGGAGGGTCGAAAACATTCAGTACTTC. The encoded protein is CASSSGTSGRVENIQYF.

The genes are TRBV20-1 and TRBJ2-2; 11 nucleotides line up with TRBD1. This CDR3 is 15 amino acids long. V trimming: 6 bases; J trimming: 0 bases; junction bases outside the gene matches: 3. CDR1 is DFQATT and CDR2 is SNEGSKA in the germline V gene (reference sequence). The CDR3 coding sequence is TGCAGTGCCCCGGGACAGGGGGCGAACACCGGGGAGCTGTTTTTT. Its translation is CSAPGQGANTGELFF.